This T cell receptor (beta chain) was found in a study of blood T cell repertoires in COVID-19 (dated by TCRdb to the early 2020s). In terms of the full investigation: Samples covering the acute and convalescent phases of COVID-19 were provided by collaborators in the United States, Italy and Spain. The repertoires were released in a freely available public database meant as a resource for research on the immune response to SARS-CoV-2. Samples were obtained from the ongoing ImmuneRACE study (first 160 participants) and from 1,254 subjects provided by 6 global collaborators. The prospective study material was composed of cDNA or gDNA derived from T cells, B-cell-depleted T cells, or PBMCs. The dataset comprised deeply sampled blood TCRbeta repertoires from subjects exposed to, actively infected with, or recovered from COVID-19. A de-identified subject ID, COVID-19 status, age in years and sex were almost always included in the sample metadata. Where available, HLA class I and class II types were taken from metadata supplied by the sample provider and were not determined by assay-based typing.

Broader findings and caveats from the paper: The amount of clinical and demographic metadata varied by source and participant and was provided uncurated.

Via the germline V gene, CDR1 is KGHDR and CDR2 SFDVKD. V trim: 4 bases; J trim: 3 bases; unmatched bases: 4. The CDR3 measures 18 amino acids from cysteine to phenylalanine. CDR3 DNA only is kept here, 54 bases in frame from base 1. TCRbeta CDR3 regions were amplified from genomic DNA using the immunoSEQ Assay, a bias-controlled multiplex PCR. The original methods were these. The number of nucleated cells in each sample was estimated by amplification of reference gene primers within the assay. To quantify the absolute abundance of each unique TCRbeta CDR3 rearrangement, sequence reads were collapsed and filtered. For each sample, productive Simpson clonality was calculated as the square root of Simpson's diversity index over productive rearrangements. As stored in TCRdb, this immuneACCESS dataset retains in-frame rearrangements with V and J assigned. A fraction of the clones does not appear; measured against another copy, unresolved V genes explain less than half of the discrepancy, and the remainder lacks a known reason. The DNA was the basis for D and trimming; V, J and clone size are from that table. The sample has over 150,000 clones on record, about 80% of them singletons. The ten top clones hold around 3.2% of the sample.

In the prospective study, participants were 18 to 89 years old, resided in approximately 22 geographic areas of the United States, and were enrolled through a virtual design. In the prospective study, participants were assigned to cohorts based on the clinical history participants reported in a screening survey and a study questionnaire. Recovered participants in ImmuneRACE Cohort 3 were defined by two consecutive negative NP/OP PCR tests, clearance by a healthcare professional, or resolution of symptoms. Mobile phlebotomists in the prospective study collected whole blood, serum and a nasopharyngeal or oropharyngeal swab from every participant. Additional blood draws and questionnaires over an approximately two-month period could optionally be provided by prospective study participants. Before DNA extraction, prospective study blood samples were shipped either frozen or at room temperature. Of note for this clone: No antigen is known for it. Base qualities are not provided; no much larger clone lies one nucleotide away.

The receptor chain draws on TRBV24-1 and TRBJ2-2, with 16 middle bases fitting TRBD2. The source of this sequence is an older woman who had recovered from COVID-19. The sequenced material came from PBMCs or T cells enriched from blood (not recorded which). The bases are TGTGCCACCAGTGAGCCTGGGACTAGCGGGGGGGACACCGGGGAGCTGTTTTTT. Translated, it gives CATSEPGTSGGDTGELFF.